Below, 4 T cell receptor beta chains from the same sample are listed, as sequenced in a study of T cells in Graves' hyperthyroidism and ophthalmopathy. Amplification of TCR beta CDR3 regions used RNA as the template. First-round RT-PCR with HTBI primers amplified the TCR CDR3 region. One entry per CDR3 protein, called by TCRdb with MiXCR from the multiplex PCR reads. In the table there are roughly 570,000 distinct CDR3 sequences, under 60% of which are singletons. The material sequenced was peripheral blood or thyroid tissue (not recorded which). The source of these receptors is a woman aged 18-29 years with Graves' hyperthyroidism.

This clonotype was seen repeatedly, ten times or more. This chain joins TRBV4-3 and TRBJ1-2; 7 nucleotides agree with TRBD1. J was trimmed by 4 bases and V by 0 bases; bases with no gene match: 5. This CDR3 region has 15 residues. Germline CDR1 reads LGHNA; CDR2 reads YSLEER. CDR3 coding DNA: TGCGCCAGCAGCCAAGATCCAGGGGGTTCCTATGGCTACACCTTC. Translated: CASSQDPGGSYGYTF.

At least ten counts were recorded for this clonotype. V and J are TRBV5-4 and TRBJ1-4, with a possible D match to TRBD1 (5 bases). Germline-derived CDR1 and CDR2 are SGHNT and YYREEE (reference sequence). Trimming removed 5 bases at V and 8 bases at J, with 16 bases between. The CDR3 extends over 14 amino acids. In DNA form, the CDR3 reads TGTGCCAGCAGATCGGGACCCCTGGAAGAAAAACTGTTTTTT. Translating gives CASRSGPLEEKLFF.

This clonotype appeared many times. The chain uses TRBV2 and TRBJ1-5; D is perhaps TRBD1 (5 bases). Trimming left V 6 bases short and J 0 bases short, with 9 bases between. CDR1 and CDR2 (germline): SNHLY, FYNNEI. CDR3 length equals 14 residues. CDR3 bases: TGTGCCAGCAGGACAGATTATAGCAATCAGCCCCAGCATTTT. It codes for CASRTDYSNQPQHF.

This clonotype was detected once. The rearrangement joins TRBV7-3 to TRBJ2-7; D gene ambiguous. The germline CDR1 and CDR2 sequences are SGHTA and FQGTGA. The CDR3 sequence is 13 residues long. V was pared by 4 bases and J by 7 bases, with 14 bases between. The CDR3 reads CASSWTPRNEQYF. The CDR3 region has the DNA TGTGCCAGCAGCTGGACGCCCCGCAATGAGCAGTACTTC.